This TCR beta chain was profiled in a study of PD-1 blockade in classical Hodgkin lymphoma. Profiled with immunoSEQ multiplex PCR; TCRdb holds only in-frame clones, not every one. The table lists over 60,000 clones, 85% to 95% of them singletons. Points from the study as a whole: Repertoires differed for reasons still undefined, possibly disease activity or prior therapy. When set against healthy donors, newly diagnosed patients were reported to show lower baseline TCR diversity.

As regards this clone: Its antigen is still unknown.

From germline, CDR1 is SEHNR and CDR2 FQNEAQ (reference sequence). This CDR3 is 15 amino acids long. Trimming stripped 2 bases from V and 0 bases from J, with 7 bases between. Regarding time point: newly diagnosed, previously untreated cHL patient sample. The chain is built from TRBV7-9 and TRBJ1-4; D is undetermined. Specimen: peripheral blood mononuclear cells (PBMCs). The origin of this receptor is a human donor with classical Hodgkin lymphoma. This chain's CDR3 is CASSLLGTTNEKLFF. In DNA, the CDR3 is TGTGCCAGCAGCTTATTGGGAACAACTAATGAAAAACTGTTTTTT.